This T cell receptor beta chain was recovered during a study of blood T cell repertoires in COVID-19. Study-level background: Whether acute or convalescent, the COVID-19 samples came from the United States, Italy and Spain. Sources were T cells, B-cell-depleted T cells, or PBMCs; the material itself was cDNA or gDNA.

Authors' processing steps: Cell counts per sample came from amplifying reference gene primers. Some clones are missing from TCRdb's copy, which holds only in-frame ones; the method was immunoSEQ multiplex PCR. Clone size and V and J calls were adopted from that table, with D and trimming inferred from the DNA. The sample has about 74,000 clones; approximately 90% are singletons. The CDR3 covers 13 residues. From germline, CDR1 is KGHSY and CDR2 FQNENV. With 3 bases removed from V and 2 bases from J, the gap between germline ends came to 5 bases. The source is a man between 65 and 85 years old with active or convalescent COVID-19. Sequenced material: peripheral blood. V gene TRBV16 combines with J gene TRBJ1-3; D not certain. CDR3 loop: CASSQGTGNTIYF. For the CDR3, the DNA is TGTGCCAGCAGCCAGGGCACTGGAAACACCATATATTTT.